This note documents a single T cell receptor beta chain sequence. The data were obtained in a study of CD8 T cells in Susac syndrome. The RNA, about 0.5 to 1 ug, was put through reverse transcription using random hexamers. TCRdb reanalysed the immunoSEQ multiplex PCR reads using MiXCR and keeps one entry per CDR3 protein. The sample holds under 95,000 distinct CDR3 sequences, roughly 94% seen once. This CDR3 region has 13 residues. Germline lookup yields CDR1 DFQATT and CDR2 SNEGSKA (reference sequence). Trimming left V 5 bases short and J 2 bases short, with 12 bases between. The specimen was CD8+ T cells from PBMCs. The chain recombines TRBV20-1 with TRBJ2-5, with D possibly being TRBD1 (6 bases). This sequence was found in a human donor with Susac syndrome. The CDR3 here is CSARRQVQETQYF. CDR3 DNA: TGCAGTGCTCGTAGACAGGTACAAGAGACCCAGTACTTC.